This T cell receptor (beta chain) comes out of a study of shared clonotypes between healthy human individuals (dated by TCRdb to about 2020). The study in broad terms: A couple of women and three men aged 18 to 49 years were included in the cohort. For each donor, CD4 naive and CD4 memory were each given three plates, CD8 naive was given two plates, and CD8 memory was given one plate. Blood TCR repertoires of a handful of healthy adults were deeply sequenced to estimate repertoire size and the extent of clonotype sharing between individuals. To increase sequencing depth and limit assay-specific biases, different laboratories used diverse techniques to prepare libraries and sequence TCR repertoires. Per donor, leukapheresis produced somewhere between about 0.94 and 10 billion PBMCs. The investigation overall reported the following: Larger estimated clonotype richness was generally found for naive subsets than for memory subsets. Compared with non-shared clonotypes, the clonotypes found in all four sorted-subset donors had higher generation probabilities. Sampling was limited to blood, and TCR repertoires in tissue likely differ from TCR repertoires in blood. Around 5% of naive CD4, 3.5% of naive CD8, around 2.3% of memory CD4, and about 0.4% of memory CD8 clonotypes were shared across several donors. The small number of donors limited the genetic and exposure-history diversity represented. Pairwise subsampling indicated that sequencing depth was expected to affect the degree of clonotype sharing among donors. Even with the large sequencing depth, rarefaction of the sorted-subset datasets indicated that sequencing was incomplete.

TCR CDR3 regions were amplified from genomic DNA by multiplex PCR using the deep immunoSEQ assay. For each cell subset, the extracted genomic DNA was distributed evenly across all wells of several immunoSEQ 96-well plates, and each plate served as one replicate. Each replicate PCR for sorted subsets received around 200 ng genomic DNA, equal to around 32,000 T cell genomes. Purified libraries were measured with a Qubit 3.0 fluorometer, size-checked on a Bioanalyzer 2100, and measured again with the KAPA Library Quantification kit. Every immunoSEQ 96-well plate was sequenced on a dedicated single-read 150-cycle Illumina NextSeq 550 flow cell. The study's processing was this. Because only junctional sequences without quality scores were contained in the immunoSEQ output, filtering matching that applied to full-length reads could not be performed. To assign V/J genes and CDR3, sequences were annotated using PyIR, a Python wrapper for IgBLAST v1.9, with IMGT germline references. Reads with weak V/J assignments (E-value above 1e-6), missing CDR3, stop codons, out-of-frame junctions, or ambiguous translated residues were removed. V3J clonotypes were defined as sequences sharing an identical inferred V gene, J gene, and CDR3 amino acid sequence. Percentage overlap between repertoires was calculated by dividing the number of shared unique clonotypes by the size of the smaller repertoire. Richness of each repertoire was evaluated using RTK rarefaction, the Chao1 estimator, and Recon v2.1 estimates of unobserved clonotypes. For all TCRbeta clonotypes obtained by the gDNA method from a few donors, generation probabilities were computed with OLGA. Imported from immuneACCESS, the table was reduced by TCRdb to in-frame sequences with V and J called. These copies leave out some clones; in studies compared against another copy, an unresolved V gene accounts for under half, and the cause of the remainder is not known. From that table come the V and J calls and clone size; the DNA was used to work out D and trimming. This sample has about 2,500,000 clones in its table, and approximately 90% of those were observed once. The ten largest clones take up around 0.15% of the sample.

Including the terminal cysteine and phenylalanine, the CDR3 comprises 12 residues. Here the CDR3 DNA is all that survives: 36 bases in frame from base 1. The germline V gene gives CDR1 as SQVTM and CDR2 as ANQGSEA. The V and J ends are trimmed by 2 bases and 5 bases, leaving 9 bases between them. The donors were healthy, HIV-negative adults with no recently reported acute infections or vaccinations. Every donor was a Caucasian adult living in Nashville, Tennessee, USA. CD4+ T cells were enriched through magnetic negative selection, after which naive cells were positively selected on CD45RA and the remaining negative fraction served as the memory subset. After blood collection by leukapheresis, PBMCs were isolated using Ficoll-Histopaque density gradient centrifugation and then cryopreserved in the vapor phase of liquid nitrogen. Analytical flow cytometry was used to check the purity and quantity of each magnetically sorted T cell population. Genomic DNA was isolated from every sorted fraction and measured by UV absorbance on a Nanodrop 2000c.

This clone was seen once. Its cognate antigen has yet to be identified. The input lacks base qualities; no much larger clone sits a single base away. The V and J segments used are TRBV29-1 and TRBJ2-5; a tentative D call is TRBD1 (6 bases match). Specimen: naive CD4+ T cells sorted from blood. Reading the label with the study, this specimen's cell subset or site is: CD45RA+ positively selected. The sequence derives from a man aged 18 to 30 in good health. DNA sequence: TGCAGCGTTGAACCGCAGGGGGAGACCCAGTACTTC. Translated, it gives CSVEPQGETQYF.